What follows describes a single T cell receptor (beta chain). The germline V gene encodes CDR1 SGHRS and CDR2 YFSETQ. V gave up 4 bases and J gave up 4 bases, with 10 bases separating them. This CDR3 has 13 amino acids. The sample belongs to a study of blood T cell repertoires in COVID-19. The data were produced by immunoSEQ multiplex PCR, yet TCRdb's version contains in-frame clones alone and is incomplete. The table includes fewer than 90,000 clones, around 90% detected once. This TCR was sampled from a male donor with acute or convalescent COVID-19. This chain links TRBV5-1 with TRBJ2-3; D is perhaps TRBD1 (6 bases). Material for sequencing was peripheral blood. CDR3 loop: CASSEQGPDTQYF. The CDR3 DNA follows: TGCGCCAGCAGCGAACAGGGTCCAGATACGCAGTATTTT.